This T cell receptor beta chain was sequenced for a study of response to subunit inactivated influenza vaccine. Study-wide findings and caveats: It was suggested by the authors that few new T cells are recruited by each seasonal influenza vaccination.

Germline CDR1 and CDR2: MNHEY and SVGEGT. The CDR3 sequence is 16 residues long. The ends lost 2 bases at V and 6 bases at J; junction bases unmatched: 8. Each CDR3 protein gets one entry after TCRdb re-called the RT-PCR reads with MiXCR. The table includes about 650,000 distinct CDR3 sequences, around a sixth detected once. Concerning this clonotype: What it binds is not known.

This TCR was recovered from a man aged 50 to 59 who received an inactivated influenza vaccine. The material sequenced was PBMCs from blood, taken about 11 days after vaccination. The chain uses TRBV6-2 or TRBV6-3 and TRBJ1-4; 8 bases align to TRBD1. The DNA for the CDR3 is TGTGCCAGCAGTTACGTCACCGGGACAGGAGATGAAAAACTGTTTTTT. This gives the protein CASSYVTGTGDEKLFF.